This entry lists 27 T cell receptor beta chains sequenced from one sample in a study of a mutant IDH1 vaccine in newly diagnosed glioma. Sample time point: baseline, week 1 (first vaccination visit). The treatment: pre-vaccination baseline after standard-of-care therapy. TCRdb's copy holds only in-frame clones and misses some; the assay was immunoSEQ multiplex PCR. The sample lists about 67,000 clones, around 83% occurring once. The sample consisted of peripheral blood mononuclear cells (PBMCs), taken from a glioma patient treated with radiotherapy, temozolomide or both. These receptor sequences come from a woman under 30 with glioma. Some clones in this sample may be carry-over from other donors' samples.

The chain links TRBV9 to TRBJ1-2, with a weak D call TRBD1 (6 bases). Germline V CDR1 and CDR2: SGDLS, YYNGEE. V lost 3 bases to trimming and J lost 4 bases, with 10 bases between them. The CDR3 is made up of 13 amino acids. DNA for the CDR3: TGTGCCAGCAGCGCGAGGGGGGTCTATGGCTACACCTTC. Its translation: CASSARGVYGYTF.

CDR3 sequence (DNA): TGTGCCAGCCGGCCCAGGAGCTCCTACGAGCAGTACTTC. Its protein product is CASRPRSSYEQYF. V and J are TRBV27 and TRBJ2-7; D not certain. The CDR3 is made up of 13 amino acids. V dropped 8 bases and J dropped 0 bases, with 11 bases sitting between them. Germline-derived CDR1 and CDR2 are MNHEY and SMNVEV (reference sequence).

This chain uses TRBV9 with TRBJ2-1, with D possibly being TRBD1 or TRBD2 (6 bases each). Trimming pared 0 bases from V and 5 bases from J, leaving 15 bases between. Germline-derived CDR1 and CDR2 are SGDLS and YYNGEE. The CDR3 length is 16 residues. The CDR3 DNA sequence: TGTGCCAGCAGCGTAGACCCTAGGGGGAGGAACAATGAGCAGTTCTTC. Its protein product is CASSVDPRGRNNEQFF. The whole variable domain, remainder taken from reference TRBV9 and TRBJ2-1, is DSGVTQTPKHLITATGQRVTLRCSPRSGDLSVYWYQQSLDQGLQFLIQYYNGEERAKGNILERFSAQQFPDLHSELNLSSLELGDSALYFCASSVDPRGRNNEQFFGPGTRLTVL.

In DNA form, the CDR3 reads TGTGCCAGCAGCTTAGATTTCAGGGGGTATAGCAATCAGCCCCAGCATTTT. It encodes CASSLDFRGYSNQPQHF. The rearrangement joins TRBV7-2 to TRBJ1-5; 7 positions agree with TRBD1. The germline V gene has CDR1 SGHTA and CDR2 FQGNSA. Trimming cost V 1 base and J 0 bases; bases outside gene matches: 6. This CDR3 contains 17 residues.

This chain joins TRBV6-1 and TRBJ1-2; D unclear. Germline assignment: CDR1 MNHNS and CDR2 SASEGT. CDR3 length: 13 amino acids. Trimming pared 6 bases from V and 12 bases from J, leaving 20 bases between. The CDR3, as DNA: TGTGCCAGCAGGACGGGAAACAGAGCTTCGCACACCTTC. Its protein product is CASRTGNRASHTF.

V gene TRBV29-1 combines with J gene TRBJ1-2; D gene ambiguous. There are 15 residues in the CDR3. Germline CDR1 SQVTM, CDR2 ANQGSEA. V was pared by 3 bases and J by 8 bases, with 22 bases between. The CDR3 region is CSVDSLRGESWGYTF. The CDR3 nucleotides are TGCAGCGTTGATTCTCTGCGGGGTGAAAGTTGGGGCTACACCTTC.

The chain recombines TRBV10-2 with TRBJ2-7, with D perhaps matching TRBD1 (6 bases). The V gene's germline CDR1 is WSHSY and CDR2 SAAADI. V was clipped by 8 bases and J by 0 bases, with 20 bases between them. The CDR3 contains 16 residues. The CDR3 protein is CASDRDTNSHSYEQYF. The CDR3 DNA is TGCGCCAGCGACCGGGACACAAACTCACACTCCTACGAGCAGTACTTC.

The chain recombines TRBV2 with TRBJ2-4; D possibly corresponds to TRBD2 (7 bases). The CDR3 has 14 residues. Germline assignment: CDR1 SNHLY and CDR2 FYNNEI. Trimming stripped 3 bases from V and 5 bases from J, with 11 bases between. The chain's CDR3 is CASSDWGGQNIQYF. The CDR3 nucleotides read TGTGCCAGCAGTGACTGGGGGGGCCAAAACATTCAGTACTTC.

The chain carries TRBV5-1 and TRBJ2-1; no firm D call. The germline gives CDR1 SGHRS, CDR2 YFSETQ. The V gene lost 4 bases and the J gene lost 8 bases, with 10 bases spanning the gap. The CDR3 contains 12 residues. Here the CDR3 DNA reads TGCGCCAGCAGCCCGGGTTTAGATGAGCAGTTCTTC. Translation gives CASSPGLDEQFF.

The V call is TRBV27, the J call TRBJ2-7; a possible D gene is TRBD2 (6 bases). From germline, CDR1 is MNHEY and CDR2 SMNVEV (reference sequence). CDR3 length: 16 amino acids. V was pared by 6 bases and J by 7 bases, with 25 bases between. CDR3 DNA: TGTGCCAGCAGCCGATTTGTGGGGGGTACTAAGGCTGAGCAGTACTTC. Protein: CASSRFVGGTKAEQYF.

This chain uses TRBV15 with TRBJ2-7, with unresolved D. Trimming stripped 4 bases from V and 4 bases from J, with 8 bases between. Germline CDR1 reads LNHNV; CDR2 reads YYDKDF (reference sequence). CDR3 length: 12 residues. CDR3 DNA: TGTGCCACCAGCACTGACACTTACGAGCAGTACTTC. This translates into CATSTDTYEQYF.

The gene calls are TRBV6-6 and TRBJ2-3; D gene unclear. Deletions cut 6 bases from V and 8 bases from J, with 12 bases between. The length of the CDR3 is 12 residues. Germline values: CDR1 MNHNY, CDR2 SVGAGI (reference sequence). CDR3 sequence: CASSHTGRTQYF. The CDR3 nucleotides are TGTGCCAGCAGCCACACGGGCCGTACGCAGTATTTT.

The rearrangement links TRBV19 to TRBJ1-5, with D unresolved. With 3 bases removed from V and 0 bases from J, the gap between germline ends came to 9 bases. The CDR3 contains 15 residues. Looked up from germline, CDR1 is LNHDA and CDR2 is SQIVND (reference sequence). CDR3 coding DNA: TGTGCCAGTAGTATCACCGAATATAGCAATCAGCCCCAGCATTTT. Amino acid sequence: CASSITEYSNQPQHF.

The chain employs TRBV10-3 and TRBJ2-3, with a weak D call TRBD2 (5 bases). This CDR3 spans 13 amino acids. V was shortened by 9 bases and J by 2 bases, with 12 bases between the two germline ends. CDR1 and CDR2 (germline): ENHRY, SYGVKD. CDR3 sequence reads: CAMSSGYTDTQYF. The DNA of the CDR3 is TGTGCCATGAGCAGCGGATACACAGATACGCAGTATTTT.

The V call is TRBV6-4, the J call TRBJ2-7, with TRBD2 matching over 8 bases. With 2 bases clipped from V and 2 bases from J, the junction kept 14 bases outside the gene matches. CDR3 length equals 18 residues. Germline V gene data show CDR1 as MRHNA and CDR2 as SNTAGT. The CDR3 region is CASSDPPPFSGITYEQYF. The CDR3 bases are TGTGCCAGCAGTGACCCGCCACCCTTTAGCGGGATCACCTACGAGCAGTACTTC.

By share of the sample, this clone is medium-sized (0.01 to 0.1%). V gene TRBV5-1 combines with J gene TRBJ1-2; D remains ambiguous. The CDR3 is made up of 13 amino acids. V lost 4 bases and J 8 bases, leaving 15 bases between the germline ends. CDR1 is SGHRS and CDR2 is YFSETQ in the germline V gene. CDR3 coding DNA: TGCGCCAGCAGCCCGGACGGGGTGGGAGGCTACACCTTC. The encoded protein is CASSPDGVGGYTF.

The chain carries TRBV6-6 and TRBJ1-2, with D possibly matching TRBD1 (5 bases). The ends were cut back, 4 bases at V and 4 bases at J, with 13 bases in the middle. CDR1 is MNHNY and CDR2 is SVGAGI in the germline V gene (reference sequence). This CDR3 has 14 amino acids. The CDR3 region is CASSSATDIYGYTF. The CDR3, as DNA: TGTGCCAGCAGTTCCGCAACGGACATCTATGGCTACACCTTC.

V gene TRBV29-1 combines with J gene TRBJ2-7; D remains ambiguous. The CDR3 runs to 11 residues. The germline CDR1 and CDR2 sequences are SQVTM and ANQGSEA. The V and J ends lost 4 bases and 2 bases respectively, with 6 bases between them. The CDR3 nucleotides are TGCAGCGTTGGCGAGGCCTACGAGCAGTACTTC. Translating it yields CSVGEAYEQYF.

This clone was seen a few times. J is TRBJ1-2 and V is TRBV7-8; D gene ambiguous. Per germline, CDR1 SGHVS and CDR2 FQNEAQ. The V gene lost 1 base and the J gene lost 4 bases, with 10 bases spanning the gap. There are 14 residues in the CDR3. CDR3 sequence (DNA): TGTGCCAGCAGCTTAGTACGGCAGTCCTATGGCTACACCTTC. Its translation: CASSLVRQSYGYTF.

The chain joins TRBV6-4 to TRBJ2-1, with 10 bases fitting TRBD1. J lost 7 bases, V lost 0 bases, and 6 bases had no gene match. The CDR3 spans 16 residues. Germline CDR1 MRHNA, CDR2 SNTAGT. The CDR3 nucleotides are TGTGCCAGCAGTGACTCTGGGACAGGGGAGCGGAATGAGCAGTTCTTC. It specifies CASSDSGTGERNEQFF.

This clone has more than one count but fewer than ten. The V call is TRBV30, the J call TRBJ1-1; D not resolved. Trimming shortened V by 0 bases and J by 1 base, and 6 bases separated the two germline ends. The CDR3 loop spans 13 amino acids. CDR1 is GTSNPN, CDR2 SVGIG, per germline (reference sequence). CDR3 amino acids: CAWSVVGNTEAFF. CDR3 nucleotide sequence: TGTGCCTGGAGTGTCGTAGGGAACACTGAAGCTTTCTTT.

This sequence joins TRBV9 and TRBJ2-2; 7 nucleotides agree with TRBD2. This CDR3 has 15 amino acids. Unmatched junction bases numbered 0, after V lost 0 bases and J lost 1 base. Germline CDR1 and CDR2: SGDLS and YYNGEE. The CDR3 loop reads CASSVGGGNTGELFF. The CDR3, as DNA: TGTGCCAGCAGCGTAGGCGGGGGGAACACCGGGGAGCTGTTTTTT.

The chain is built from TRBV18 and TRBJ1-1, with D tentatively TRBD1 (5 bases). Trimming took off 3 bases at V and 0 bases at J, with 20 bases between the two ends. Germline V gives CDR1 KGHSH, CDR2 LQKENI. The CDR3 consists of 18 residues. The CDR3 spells CASSPLASRGDMNTEAFF. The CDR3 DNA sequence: TGTGCCAGCTCACCTTTGGCTTCGCGGGGGGATATGAACACTGAAGCTTTCTTT.

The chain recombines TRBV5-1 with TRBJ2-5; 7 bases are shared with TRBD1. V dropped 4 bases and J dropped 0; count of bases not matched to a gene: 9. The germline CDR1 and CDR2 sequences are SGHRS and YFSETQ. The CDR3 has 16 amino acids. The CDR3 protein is CASSVDRALNQETQYF. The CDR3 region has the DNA TGCGCCAGCAGCGTCGACAGGGCGCTGAACCAAGAGACCCAGTACTTC.

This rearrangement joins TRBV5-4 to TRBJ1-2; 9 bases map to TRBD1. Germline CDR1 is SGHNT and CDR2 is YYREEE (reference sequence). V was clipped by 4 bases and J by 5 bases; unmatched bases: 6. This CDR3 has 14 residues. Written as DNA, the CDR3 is TGTGCCAGCAGCCCGGGACAGGGAACATATGGCTACACCTTC. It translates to CASSPGQGTYGYTF.

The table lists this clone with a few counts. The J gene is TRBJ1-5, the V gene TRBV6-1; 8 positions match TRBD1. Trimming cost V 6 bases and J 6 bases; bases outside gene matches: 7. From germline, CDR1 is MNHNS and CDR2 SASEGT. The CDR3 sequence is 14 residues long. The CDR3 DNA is TGTGCCAGCAGGCCCGGACAGGGCGGTCAGCCCCAGCATTTT. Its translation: CASRPGQGGQPQHF.

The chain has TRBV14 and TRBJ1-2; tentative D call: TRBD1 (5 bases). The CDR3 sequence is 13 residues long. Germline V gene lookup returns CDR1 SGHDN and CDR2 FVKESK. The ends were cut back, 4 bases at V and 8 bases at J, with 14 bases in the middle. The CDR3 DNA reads TGTGCCAGCAGCCGATGGGGGGGAGGAGGCTACACCTTC. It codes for CASSRWGGGGYTF. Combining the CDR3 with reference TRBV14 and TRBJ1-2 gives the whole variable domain EAGVTQFPSHSVIEKGQTVTLRCDPISGHDNLYWYRRVMGKEIKFLLHFVKESKQDESGMPNNRFLAERTGGTYSTLKVQPAELEDSGVYFCASSRWGGGGYTFGSGTRLTVV.